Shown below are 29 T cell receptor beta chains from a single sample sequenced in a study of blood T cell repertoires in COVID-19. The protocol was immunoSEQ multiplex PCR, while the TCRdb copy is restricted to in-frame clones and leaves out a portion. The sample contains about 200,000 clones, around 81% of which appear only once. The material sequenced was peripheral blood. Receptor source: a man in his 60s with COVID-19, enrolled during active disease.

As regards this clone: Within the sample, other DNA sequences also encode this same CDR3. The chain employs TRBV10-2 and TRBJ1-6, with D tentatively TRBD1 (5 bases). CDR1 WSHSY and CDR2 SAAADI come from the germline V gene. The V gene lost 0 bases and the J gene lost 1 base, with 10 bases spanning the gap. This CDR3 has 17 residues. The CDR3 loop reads CASSESIGGSYNSPLHF. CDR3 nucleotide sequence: TGCGCCAGCAGTGAGTCGATCGGGGGGTCCTATAATTCACCCCTCCACTTT.

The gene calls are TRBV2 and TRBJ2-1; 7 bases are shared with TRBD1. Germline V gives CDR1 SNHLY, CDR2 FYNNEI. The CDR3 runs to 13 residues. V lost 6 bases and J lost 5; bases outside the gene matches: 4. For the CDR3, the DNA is TGTGCCAGCAGACAGGGGAGTAACAATGAGCAGTTCTTC. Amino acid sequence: CASRQGSNNEQFF.

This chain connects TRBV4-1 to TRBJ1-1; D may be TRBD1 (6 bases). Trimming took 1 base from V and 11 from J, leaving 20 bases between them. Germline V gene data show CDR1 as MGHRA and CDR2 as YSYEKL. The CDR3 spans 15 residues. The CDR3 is CASSQVLSGAPGAFF. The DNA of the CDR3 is TGCGCCAGCAGCCAAGTTTTATCAGGGGCTCCAGGGGCTTTCTTT.

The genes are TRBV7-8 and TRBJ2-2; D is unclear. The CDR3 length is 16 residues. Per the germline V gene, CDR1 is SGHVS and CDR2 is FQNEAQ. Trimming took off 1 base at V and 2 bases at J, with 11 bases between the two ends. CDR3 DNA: TGTGCCAGCAGCTTAGGCGGTAGACTCAACACCGGGGAGCTGTTTTTT. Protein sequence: CASSLGGRLNTGELFF.

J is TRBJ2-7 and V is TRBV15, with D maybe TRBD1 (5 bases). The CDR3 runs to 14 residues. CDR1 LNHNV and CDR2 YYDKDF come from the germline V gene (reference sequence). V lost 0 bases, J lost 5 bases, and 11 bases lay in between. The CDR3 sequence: CATSRDKAGNEQYF. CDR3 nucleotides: TGTGCCACCAGCAGAGATAAGGCAGGGAACGAGCAGTACTTC.

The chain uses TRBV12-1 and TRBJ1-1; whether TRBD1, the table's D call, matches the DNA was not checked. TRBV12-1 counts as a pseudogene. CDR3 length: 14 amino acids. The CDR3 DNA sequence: TGTGCCAGCAGCCCAAGGGGGAGGAACACTGAAGCTTTCTTT. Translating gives CASSPRGRNTEAFF.

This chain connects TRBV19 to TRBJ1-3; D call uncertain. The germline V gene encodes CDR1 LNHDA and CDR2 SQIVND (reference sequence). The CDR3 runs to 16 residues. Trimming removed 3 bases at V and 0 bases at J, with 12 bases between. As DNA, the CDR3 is TGTGCCAGTAGTATGGCATTCTTGATCTCTGGAAACACCATATATTTT. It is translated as CASSMAFLISGNTIYF.

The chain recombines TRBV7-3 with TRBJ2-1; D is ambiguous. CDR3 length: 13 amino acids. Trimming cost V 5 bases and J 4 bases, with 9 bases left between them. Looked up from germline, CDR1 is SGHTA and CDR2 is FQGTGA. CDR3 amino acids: CASSNGSYNEQFF. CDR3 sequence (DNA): TGTGCCAGCAGCAACGGGTCATACAATGAGCAGTTCTTC.

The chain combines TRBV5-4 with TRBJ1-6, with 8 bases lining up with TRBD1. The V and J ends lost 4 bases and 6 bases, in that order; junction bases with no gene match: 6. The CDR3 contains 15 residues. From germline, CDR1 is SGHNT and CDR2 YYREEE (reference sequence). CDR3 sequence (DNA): TGTGCCAGCAGCCCTCAGACAGGGGTTAATTCACCCCTCCACTTT. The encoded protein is CASSPQTGVNSPLHF. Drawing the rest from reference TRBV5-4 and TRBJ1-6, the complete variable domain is ETGVTQSPTHLIKTRGQQVTLRCSSQSGHNTVSWYQQALGQGPQFIFQYYREEENGRGNFPPRFSGLQFPNYSSELNVNALELDDSALYLCASSPQTGVNSPLHFGNGTRLTVT.

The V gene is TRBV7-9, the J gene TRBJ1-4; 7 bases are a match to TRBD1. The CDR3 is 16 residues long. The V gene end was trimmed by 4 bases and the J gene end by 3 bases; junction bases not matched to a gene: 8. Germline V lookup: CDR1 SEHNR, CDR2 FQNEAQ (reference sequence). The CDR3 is CASSSPRTGPNEKLFF. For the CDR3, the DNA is TGTGCCAGCAGCTCCCCACGGACAGGCCCTAATGAAAAACTGTTTTTT.

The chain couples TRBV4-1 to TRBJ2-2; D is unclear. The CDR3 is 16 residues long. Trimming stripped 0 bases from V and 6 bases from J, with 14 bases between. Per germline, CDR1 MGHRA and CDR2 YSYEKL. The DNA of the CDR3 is TGCGCCAGCAGCCAAGATCTTACCCACTACGCCGGGGAGCTGTTTTTT. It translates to CASSQDLTHYAGELFF.

The CDR3 nucleotides read TGCAGTGCCGGGAGCTCCTACGAGCAGTACTTC. It encodes CSAGSSYEQYF. The chain combines TRBV20-1 with TRBJ2-7; tentatively, D is TRBD2 (6 bases). V shed 6 bases and J shed 0 bases, with 6 bases lying between them. CDR1 is DFQATT, CDR2 SNEGSKA, per germline (reference sequence). The CDR3 runs to 11 residues.

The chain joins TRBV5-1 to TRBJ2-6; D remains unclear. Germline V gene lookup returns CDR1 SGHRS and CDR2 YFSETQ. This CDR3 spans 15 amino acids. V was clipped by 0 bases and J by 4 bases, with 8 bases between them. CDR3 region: CASSLDRSGANVLTF. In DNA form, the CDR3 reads TGCGCCAGCAGCTTGGACAGATCCGGGGCCAACGTCCTGACTTTC.

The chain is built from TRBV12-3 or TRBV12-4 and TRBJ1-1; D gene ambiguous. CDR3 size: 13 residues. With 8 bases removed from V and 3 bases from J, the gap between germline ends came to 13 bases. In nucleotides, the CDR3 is TGTGCCAGCTCGACGACCGGAGACACTGAAGCTTTCTTT. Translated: CASSTTGDTEAFF.

CDR3: CASSRQGKGYTF. The CDR3 bases are TGTGCCAGCAGCCGACAGGGGAAAGGCTACACCTTC. The chain uses TRBV14 and TRBJ1-2; 8 bases match TRBD1. Unmatched junction bases numbered 3, after V lost 4 bases and J lost 8 bases. CDR3 length: 12 amino acids. Germline CDR1 SGHDN, CDR2 FVKESK.

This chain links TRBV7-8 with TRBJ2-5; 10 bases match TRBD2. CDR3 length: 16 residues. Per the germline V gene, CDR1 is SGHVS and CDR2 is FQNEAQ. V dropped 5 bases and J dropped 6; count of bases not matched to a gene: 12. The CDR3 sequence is CASSPAPAGGPQTQYF. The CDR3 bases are TGTGCCAGCAGCCCCGCCCCAGCGGGAGGGCCTCAGACCCAGTACTTC.

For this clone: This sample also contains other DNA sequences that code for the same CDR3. CDR3 in DNA: TGCGCCAGCAGCTTCTCCGGGTATCCCTACGAGCAGTACTTC. This encodes CASSFSGYPYEQYF. This chain links TRBV5-1 with TRBJ2-7; D not resolved. Trimming removed 2 bases from V and 2 bases from J, with 11 bases in between. The CDR3 length is 14 residues. The germline CDR1 and CDR2 sequences are SGHRS and YFSETQ.

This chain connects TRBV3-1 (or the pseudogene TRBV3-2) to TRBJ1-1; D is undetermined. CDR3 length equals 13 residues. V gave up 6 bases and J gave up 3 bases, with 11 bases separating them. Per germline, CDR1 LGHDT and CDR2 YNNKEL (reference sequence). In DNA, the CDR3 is TGTGCCAGCAGTCGAGGGAAGTACACTGAAGCTTTCTTT. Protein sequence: CASSRGKYTEAFF.

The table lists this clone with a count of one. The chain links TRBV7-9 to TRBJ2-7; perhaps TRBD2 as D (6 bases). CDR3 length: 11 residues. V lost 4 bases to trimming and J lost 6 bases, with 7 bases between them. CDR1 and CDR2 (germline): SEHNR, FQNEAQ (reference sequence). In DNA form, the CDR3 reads TGTGCCAGCAGCTCCGGGAGCGAGCAGTACTTC. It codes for CASSSGSEQYF. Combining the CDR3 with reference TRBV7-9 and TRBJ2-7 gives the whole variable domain DTGVSQNPRHKITKRGQNVTFRCDPISEHNRLYWYRQTLGQGPEFLTYFQNEAQLEKSRLLSDRFSAERPKGSFSTLEIQRTEQGDSAMYLCASSSGSEQYFGPGTRLTVT.

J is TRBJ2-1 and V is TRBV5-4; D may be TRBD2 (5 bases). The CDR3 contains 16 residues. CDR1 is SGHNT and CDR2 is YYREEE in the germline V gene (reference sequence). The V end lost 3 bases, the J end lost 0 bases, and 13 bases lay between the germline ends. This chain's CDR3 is CASSSGLSRSYNEQFF. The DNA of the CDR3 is TGTGCCAGCAGCTCTGGACTTTCCCGCTCCTACAATGAGCAGTTCTTC.

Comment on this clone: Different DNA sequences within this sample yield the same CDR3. The CDR3 sequence is CASSQEGRTEAFF. As DNA, the CDR3 is TGTGCCAGCAGCCAAGAGGGCAGAACTGAAGCTTTCTTT. The rearrangement links TRBV3-1 (or the pseudogene TRBV3-2) to TRBJ1-1; D remains unclear. The CDR3 consists of 13 residues. V dropped 0 bases and J dropped 5 bases, with 7 bases sitting between them. Looked up from germline, CDR1 is LGHDT and CDR2 is YNNKEL (reference sequence).

The CDR3 loop is CASSVGGRSSYNEQFF. The CDR3 nucleotides read TGTGCCAGCAGCGTAGGTGGTAGGAGCTCCTACAATGAGCAGTTCTTC. J is TRBJ2-1 and V is TRBV9, with D unresolved. CDR3 length: 16 amino acids. Germline values: CDR1 SGDLS, CDR2 YYNGEE. Trimming stripped 0 bases from V and 0 bases from J, with 10 bases between. The whole variable domain, filled in from reference TRBV9 and TRBJ2-1, reads DSGVTQTPKHLITATGQRVTLRCSPRSGDLSVYWYQQSLDQGLQFLIQYYNGEERAKGNILERFSAQQFPDLHSELNLSSLELGDSALYFCASSVGGRSSYNEQFFGPGTRLTVL.

The CDR3 region is CATSDHGQQETQYF. Written as DNA, the CDR3 is TGTGCCACCAGTGACCACGGACAGCAAGAGACCCAGTACTTC. This rearrangement joins TRBV24-1 to TRBJ2-5; possibly TRBD1 for D (6 bases). CDR1 KGHDR and CDR2 SFDVKD come from the germline V gene. There are 14 residues in the CDR3. V lost 4 bases and J lost 2, with 10 bases in between.

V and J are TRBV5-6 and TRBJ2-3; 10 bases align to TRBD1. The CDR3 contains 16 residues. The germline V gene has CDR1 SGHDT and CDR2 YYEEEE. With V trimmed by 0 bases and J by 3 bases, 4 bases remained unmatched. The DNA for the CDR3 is TGTGCCAGCAGCTTGGGGTGGACAGGGGGAACAGATACGCAGTATTTT. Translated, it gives CASSLGWTGGTDTQYF.

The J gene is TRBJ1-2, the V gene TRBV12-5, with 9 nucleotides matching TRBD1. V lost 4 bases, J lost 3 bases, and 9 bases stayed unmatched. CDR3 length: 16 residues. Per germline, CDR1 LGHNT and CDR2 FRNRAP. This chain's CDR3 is CASGSHNRGPYYGYTF. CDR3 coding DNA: TGTGCTAGTGGTTCGCACAACAGGGGGCCGTACTATGGCTACACCTTC.

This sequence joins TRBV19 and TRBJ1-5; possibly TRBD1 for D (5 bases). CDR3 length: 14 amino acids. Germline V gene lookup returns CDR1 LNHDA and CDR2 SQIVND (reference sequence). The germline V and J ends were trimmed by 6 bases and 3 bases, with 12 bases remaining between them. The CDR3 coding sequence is TGTGCCAGTAGACCTCAGGGTCCCAATCAGCCCCAGCATTTT. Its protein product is CASRPQGPNQPQHF.

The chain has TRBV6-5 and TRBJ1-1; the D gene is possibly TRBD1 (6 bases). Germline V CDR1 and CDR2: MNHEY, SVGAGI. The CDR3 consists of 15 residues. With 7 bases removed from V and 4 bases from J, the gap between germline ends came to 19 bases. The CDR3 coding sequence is TGTGCCAGCACCCTAGGGACATTCGCGGGCACTGAAGCTTTCTTT. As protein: CASTLGTFAGTEAFF.

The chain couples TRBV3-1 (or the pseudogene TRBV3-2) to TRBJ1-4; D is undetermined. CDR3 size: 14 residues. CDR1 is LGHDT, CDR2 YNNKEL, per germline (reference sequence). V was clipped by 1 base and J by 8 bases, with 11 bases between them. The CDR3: CASSQARVGEKLFF. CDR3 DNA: TGTGCCAGCAGCCAAGCCAGAGTCGGGGAAAAACTGTTTTTT.

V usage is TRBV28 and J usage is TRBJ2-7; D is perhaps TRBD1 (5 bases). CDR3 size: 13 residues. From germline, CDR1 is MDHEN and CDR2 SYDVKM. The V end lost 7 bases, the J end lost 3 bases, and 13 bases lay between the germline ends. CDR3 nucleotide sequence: TGTGCCAGCACTCCAGGGTCACACTACGAGCAGTACTTC. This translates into CASTPGSHYEQYF.